This record looks at one T cell receptor (beta chain) sequence and its context. This entry is derived from a study of T cell responses to AZD1222 COVID-19 vaccine. Germline values: CDR1 MDHEN, CDR2 SYDVKM. This CDR3 region has 15 residues. Trimming cost V 2 bases and J 6 bases, with 14 bases left between them. Only in-frame clones appear in the TCRdb table, and some are missing; sequencing was by immunoSEQ multiplex PCR. The sample includes some 120,000 clones, approximately 93% of them seen just once. The TCR sequence derives from an adult in good health. The sample consisted of peripheral blood, taken on day 0 of AZD1222 vaccination. The rearrangement joins TRBV28 to TRBJ1-5; no clear D gene. The CDR3 DNA follows: TGTGCCAGCAGTTTAGGGGTGGGTTCCACTCAGCCCCAGCATTTT. It translates to CASSLGVGSTQPQHF. The variable domain in full, completed from reference TRBV28 and TRBJ1-5, reads DVKVTQSSRYLVKRTGEKVFLECVQDMDHENMFWYRQDPGLGLRLIYFSYDVKMKEKGDIPEGYSVSREKKERFSLILESASTNQTSMYLCASSLGVGSTQPQHFGDGTRLSIL.